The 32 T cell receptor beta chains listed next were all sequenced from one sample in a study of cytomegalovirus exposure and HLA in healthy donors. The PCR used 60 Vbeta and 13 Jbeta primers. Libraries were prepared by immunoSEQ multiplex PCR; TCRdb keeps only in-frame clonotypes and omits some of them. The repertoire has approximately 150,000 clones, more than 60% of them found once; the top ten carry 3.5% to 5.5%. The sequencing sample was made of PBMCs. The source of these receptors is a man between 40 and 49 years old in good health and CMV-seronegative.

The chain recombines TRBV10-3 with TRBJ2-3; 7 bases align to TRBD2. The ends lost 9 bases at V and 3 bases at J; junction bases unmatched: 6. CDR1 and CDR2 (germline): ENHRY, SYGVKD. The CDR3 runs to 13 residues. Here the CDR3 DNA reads TGTGCCATAAGGTGGGAGGGAACAGATACGCAGTATTTT. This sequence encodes CAIRWEGTDTQYF.

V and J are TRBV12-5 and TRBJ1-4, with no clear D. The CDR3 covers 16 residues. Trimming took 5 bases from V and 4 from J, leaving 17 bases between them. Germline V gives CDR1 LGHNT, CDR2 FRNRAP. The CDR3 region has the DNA TGTGCTAGTGGTAGCCGAGGAGCGACCGGTAATGAAAAACTGTTTTTT. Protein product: CASGSRGATGNEKLFF.

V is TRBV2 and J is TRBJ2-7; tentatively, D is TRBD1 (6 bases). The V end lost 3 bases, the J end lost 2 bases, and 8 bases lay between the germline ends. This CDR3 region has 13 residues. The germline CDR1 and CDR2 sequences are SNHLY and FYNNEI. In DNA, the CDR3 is TGTGCCAGCAGTGAGGACAGAGCCTACGAGCAGTACTTC. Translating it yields CASSEDRAYEQYF.

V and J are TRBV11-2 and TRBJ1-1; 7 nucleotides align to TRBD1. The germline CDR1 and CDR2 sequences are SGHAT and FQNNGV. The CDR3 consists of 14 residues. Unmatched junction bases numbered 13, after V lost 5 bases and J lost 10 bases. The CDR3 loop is CASSLLQGEGGAFF. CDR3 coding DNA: TGTGCCAGCAGCCTATTGCAGGGGGAAGGAGGAGCTTTCTTT.

CDR3 sequence (DNA): TGTGCCAGCAGCTCCTCAGGATACTACGAGCAGTACTTC. It translates to CASSSSGYYEQYF. The chain carries TRBV5-6 and TRBJ2-7; no clear D gene. The V gene's germline CDR1 is SGHDT and CDR2 YYEEEE. The CDR3 is made up of 13 amino acids. V was shortened by 3 bases and J by 3 bases, with 10 bases between the two germline ends.

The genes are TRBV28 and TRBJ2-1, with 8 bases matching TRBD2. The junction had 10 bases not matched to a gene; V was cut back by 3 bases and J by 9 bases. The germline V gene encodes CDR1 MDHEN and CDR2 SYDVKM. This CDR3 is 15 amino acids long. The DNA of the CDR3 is TGTGCCAGCAGTTTTCCCGGGGGGGCCGGATTTGAGCAGTTCTTC. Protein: CASSFPGGAGFEQFF.

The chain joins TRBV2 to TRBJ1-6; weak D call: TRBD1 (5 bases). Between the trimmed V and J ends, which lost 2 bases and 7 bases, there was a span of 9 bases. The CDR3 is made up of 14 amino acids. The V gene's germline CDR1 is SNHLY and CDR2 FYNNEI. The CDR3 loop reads CASSEQGRNSPLHF. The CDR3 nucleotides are TGTGCCAGCAGTGAACAGGGAAGAAATTCACCCCTCCACTTT.

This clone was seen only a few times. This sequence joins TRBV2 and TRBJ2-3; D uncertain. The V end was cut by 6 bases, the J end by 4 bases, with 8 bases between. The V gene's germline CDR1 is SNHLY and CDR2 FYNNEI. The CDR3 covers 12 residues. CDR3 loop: CASRARADTQYF. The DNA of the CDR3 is TGTGCCAGCAGAGCTCGGGCAGATACGCAGTATTTT.

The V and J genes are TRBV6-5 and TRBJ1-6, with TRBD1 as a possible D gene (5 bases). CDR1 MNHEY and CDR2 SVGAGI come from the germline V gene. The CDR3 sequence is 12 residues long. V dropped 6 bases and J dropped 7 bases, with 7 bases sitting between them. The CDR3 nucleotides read TGTGCCAGCAGGGACACGAATTCACCCCTCCACTTT. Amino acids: CASRDTNSPLHF.

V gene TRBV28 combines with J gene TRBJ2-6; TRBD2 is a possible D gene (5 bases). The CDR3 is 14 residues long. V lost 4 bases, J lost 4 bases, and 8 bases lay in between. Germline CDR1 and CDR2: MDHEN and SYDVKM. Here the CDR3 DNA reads TGTGCCAGCAGTTCTCCGGGAGGGGCCAACGTCCTGACTTTC. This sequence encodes CASSSPGGANVLTF.

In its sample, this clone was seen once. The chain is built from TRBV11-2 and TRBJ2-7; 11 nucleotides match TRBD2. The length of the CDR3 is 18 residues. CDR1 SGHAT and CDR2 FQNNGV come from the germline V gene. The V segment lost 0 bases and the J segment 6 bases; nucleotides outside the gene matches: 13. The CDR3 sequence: CASSLDPPSGGTLREQYF. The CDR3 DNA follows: TGTGCCAGCAGCTTAGATCCCCCTAGCGGGGGGACGCTCCGCGAGCAGTACTTC. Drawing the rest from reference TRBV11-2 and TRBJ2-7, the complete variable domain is EAGVAQSPRYKIIEKRQSVAFWCNPISGHATLYWYQQILGQGPKLLIQFQNNGVVDDSQLPKDRFSAERLKGVDSTLKIQPAKLEDSAVYLCASSLDPPSGGTLREQYFGPGTRLTVT.

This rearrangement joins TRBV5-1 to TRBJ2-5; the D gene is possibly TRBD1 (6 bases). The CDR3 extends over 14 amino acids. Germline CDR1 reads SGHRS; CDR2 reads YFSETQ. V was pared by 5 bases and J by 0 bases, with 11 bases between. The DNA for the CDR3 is TGCGCCAGCAGGACAGGTTCAGACCAAGAGACCCAGTACTTC. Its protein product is CASRTGSDQETQYF.

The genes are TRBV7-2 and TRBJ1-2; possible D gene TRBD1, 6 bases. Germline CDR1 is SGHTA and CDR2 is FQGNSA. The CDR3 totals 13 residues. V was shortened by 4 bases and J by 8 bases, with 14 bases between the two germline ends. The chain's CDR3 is CASSSDSHGGYTF. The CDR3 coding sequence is TGTGCCAGCAGCTCGGACAGCCACGGGGGCTACACCTTC.

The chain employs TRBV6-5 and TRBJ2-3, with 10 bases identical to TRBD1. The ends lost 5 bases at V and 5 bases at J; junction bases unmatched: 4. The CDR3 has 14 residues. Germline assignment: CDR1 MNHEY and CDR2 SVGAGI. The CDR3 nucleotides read TGTGCCAGCAGTGCGGACAGGGGGGGAGATACGCAGTATTTT. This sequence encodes CASSADRGGDTQYF.

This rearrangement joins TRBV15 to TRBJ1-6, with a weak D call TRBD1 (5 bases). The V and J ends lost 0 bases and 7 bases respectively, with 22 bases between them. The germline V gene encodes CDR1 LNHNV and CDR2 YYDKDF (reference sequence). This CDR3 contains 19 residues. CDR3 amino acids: CATSREREGLGAGNSPLHF. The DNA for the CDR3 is TGTGCCACCAGCAGAGAGAGGGAGGGGCTAGGGGCCGGCAATTCACCCCTCCACTTT.

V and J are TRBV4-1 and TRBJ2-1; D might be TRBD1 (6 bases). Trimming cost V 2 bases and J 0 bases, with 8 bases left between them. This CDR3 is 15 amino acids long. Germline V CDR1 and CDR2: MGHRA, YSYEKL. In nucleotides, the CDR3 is TGCGCCAGCAGCCAACAGGGGAGCTCCTACAATGAGCAGTTCTTC. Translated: CASSQQGSSYNEQFF.

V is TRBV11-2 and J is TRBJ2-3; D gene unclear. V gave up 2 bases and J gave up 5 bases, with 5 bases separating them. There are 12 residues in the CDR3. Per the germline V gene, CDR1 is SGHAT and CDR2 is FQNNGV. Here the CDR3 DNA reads TGTGCCAGCAGCTTATCCCAAGATACGCAGTATTTT. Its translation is CASSLSQDTQYF.

The DNA of the CDR3 is TGTGCCAGTACTGGACAGGGGAAGGGCTACACCTTC. Translated, it gives CASTGQGKGYTF. The chain joins TRBV28 to TRBJ1-2, with TRBD1 identical over 9 bases. Per the germline V gene, CDR1 is MDHEN and CDR2 is SYDVKM. The ends lost 9 bases at V and 8 bases at J; junction bases unmatched: 7. This CDR3 contains 12 residues.

The CDR3 spells CASSKSGTGLGETQYF. The CDR3 DNA follows: TGTGCCAGCAGTAAAAGCGGGACAGGGTTAGGGGAGACCCAGTACTTC. The V gene is TRBV2, the J gene TRBJ2-5, with TRBD1 matching over 9 bases. The germline gives CDR1 SNHLY, CDR2 FYNNEI. This CDR3 is built from 16 residues. V gave up 5 bases and J gave up 5 bases; unmatched junction bases: 12.

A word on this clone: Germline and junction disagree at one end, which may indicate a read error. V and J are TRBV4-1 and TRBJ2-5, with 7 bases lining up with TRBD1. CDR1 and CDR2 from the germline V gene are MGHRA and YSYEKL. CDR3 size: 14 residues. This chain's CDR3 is CASSKDRVGETQYF. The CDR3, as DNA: TGCGCCAGCAGCAAAGACAGGGTAGGAGAGACCCAGTACTTC.

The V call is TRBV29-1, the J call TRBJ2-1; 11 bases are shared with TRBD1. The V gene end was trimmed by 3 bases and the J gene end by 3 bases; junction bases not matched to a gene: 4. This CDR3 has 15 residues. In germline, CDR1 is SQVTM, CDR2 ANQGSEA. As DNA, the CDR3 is TGCAGCGTTGATGGACAGGGGGCTTTCTACAATGAGCAGTTCTTC. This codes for CSVDGQGAFYNEQFF.

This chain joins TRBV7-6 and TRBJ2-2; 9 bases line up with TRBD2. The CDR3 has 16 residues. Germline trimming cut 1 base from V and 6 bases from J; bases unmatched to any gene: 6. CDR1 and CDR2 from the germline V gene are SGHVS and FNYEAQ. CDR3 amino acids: CASSLETASGAGELFF. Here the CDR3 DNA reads TGTGCCAGCAGCTTAGAGACGGCTAGCGGGGCCGGGGAGCTGTTTTTT.

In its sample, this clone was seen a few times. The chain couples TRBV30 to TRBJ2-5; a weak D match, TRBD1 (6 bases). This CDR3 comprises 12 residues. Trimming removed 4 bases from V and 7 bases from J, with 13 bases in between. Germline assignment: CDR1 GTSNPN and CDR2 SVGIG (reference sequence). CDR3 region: CAWTGQFVTQYF. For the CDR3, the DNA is TGTGCCTGGACAGGACAGTTTGTGACCCAGTACTTC.

The CDR3 nucleotides read TGTGCCTGGAGACAGGGCGGGTTGAACATTCAGTACTTC. It encodes CAWRQGGLNIQYF. The chain uses TRBV30 and TRBJ2-4; tentatively, D is TRBD1 (6 bases). The V end was cut by 3 bases, the J end by 7 bases, with 13 bases between. The CDR3 contains 13 residues. The germline V gene has CDR1 GTSNPN and CDR2 SVGIG (reference sequence). The whole variable domain, filled in from reference TRBV30 and TRBJ2-4, reads SQTIHQWPATLVQPVGSPLSLECTVEGTSNPNLYWYRQAAGRGLQLLFYSVGIGQISSEVPQNLSASRPQDRQFILSSKKLLLSDSGFYLCAWRQGGLNIQYFGAGTRLSVL.

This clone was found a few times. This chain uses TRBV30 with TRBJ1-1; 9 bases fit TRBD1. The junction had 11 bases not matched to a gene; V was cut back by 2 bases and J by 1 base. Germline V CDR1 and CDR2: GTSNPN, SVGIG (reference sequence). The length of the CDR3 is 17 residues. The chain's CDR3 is CAWSPPRDRAKNTEAFF. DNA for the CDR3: TGTGCCTGGAGTCCCCCAAGGGACAGGGCCAAGAACACTGAAGCTTTCTTT.

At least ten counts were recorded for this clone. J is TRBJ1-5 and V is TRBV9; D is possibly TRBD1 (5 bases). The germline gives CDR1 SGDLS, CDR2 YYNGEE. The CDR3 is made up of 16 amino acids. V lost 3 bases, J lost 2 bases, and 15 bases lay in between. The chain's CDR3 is CASSAHGGVGNQPQHF. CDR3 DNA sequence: TGTGCCAGCAGCGCCCACGGGGGGGTTGGCAATCAGCCCCAGCATTTT.

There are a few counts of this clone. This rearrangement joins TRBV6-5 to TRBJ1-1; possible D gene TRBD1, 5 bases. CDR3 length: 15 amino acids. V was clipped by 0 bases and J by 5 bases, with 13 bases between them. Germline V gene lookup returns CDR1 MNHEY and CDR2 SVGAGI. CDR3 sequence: CASSYSRGGSTEAFF. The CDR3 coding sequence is TGTGCCAGCAGTTACTCGAGGGGAGGAAGTACTGAAGCTTTCTTT.

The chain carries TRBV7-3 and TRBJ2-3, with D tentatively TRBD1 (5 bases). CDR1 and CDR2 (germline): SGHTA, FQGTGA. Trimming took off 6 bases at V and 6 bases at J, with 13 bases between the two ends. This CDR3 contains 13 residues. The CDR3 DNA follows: TGTGCCAGCAGTAAAGGGGTTTCGGATACGCAGTATTTT. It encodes CASSKGVSDTQYF.

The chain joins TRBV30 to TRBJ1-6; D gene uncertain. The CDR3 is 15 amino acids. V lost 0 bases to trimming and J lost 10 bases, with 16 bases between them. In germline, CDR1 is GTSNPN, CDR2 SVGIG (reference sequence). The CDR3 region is CAWSVLRFRSSPLHF. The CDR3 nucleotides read TGTGCCTGGAGTGTACTTAGGTTTAGGAGCTCACCCCTCCACTTT.

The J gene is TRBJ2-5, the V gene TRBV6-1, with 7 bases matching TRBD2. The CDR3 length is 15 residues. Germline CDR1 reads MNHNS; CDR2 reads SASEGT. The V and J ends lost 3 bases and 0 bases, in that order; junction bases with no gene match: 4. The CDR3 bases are TGTGCCAGCAGTGAGGCCGGGAGGTACCAAGAGACCCAGTACTTC. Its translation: CASSEAGRYQETQYF.

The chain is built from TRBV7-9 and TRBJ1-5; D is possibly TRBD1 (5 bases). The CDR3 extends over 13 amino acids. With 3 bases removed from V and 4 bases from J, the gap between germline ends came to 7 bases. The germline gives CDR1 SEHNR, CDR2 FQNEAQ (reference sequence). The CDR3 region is CASSFGGNQPQHF. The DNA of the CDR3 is TGTGCCAGCAGCTTCGGGGGGAATCAGCCCCAGCATTTT. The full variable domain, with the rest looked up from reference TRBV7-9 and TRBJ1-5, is DTGVSQNPRHKITKRGQNVTFRCDPISEHNRLYWYRQTLGQGPEFLTYFQNEAQLEKSRLLSDRFSAERPKGSFSTLEIQRTEQGDSAMYLCASSFGGNQPQHFGDGTRLSIL.

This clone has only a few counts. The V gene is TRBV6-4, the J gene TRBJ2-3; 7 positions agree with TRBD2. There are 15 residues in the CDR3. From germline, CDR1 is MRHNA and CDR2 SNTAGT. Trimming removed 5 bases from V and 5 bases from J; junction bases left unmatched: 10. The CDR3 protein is CASSPSGAEKDTQYF. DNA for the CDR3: TGTGCCAGCAGTCCCAGCGGGGCGGAAAAAGATACGCAGTATTTT.